The sample holds many counts of the clone carrying this TCR beta chain. Its antigen remains unknown. The CDR3 has 14 residues. Per germline, CDR1 MNHEY and CDR2 SVGEGT. The V and J ends lost 2 bases and 4 bases respectively, with 9 bases between them. The data were taken from a study of molecular identifiers for immune sequencing clone quantification. The bulk TCR libraries were made with methods described before and with listed TCR primers. MiXCR was run by TCRdb on the PCR reads, yielding one entry per CDR3 protein. The sample records under 600,000 distinct CDR3 sequences, 20% to 25% being singletons. Sorting was used to obtain naive CD8 T cells (CD8+CD4-CCR7+CD45RA+). Notes on the study in general: Same-barcode identical TCR molecules could make highly expanded clones look smaller than they are.

This sequence joins TRBV6-2 or TRBV6-3 and TRBJ1-5; no clear D. Source material: naive CD8+ T cells from blood, with Jurkat cell RNA spiked in. The subset: FACS-sorted CD8+CD4-CCR7+CD45RA+ naive T cells. The clonotype originates from a human donor in good health. Some libraries in this study had Jurkat cell RNA spiked in. CDR3 DNA sequence: TGTGCCAGCAGTTACGAGACACCAAATCAGCCCCAGCATTTT. Encoded protein: CASSYETPNQPQHF.